This T cell receptor beta chain emerged from a study of blood T cell repertoires in COVID-19. Profiling relied on immunoSEQ multiplex PCR, and the TCRdb table lists in-frame clones only, not all of them. The table has more than 200,000 clones, more than 70% seen once. As for this clone: This CDR3 is also generated by other DNA sequences in the sample.

Germline V lookup: CDR1 SGHRS, CDR2 YFSETQ. J gave up 3 bases and V 4 bases, and 8 bases lay outside the gene matches. The CDR3 is made up of 15 amino acids. Sample: peripheral blood. The receptor was derived from a man aged 40-55 years with active or convalescent COVID-19. V gene TRBV5-1 combines with J gene TRBJ2-7; 9 bases map to TRBD1. The CDR3 protein is CASSLSQGAYYEQYF. CDR3 DNA: TGCGCCAGCAGCCTATCACAGGGGGCCTACTACGAGCAGTACTTC.